This note documents a single T cell receptor (beta chain) sequence. Antigen specificity is unknown. This record belongs to a study of cytomegalovirus exposure and HLA in healthy donors. Study summary: Most donors, 70% to 85% of over 300 genotyped, fell in the Caucasian-associated ancestry cluster.

Notes on the study in general: It was reportedly the case that the classifier diagnosed cytomegalovirus status with high specificity and sensitivity. Clonal expansion, a later analysis showed, was greater in HLA-associated TCR beta chains than in equally common others. In a later analysis, an Asian-associated ancestry cluster reportedly showed fewer N-insertions than the approximately 700-donor mean.

The PCR made use of 60 Vbeta and 13 Jbeta primers. Using immunoSEQ multiplex PCR, the repertoire was profiled, and TCRdb retains in-frame clones only, with some absent. The sample includes some 150,000 clones, 60% to 85% of them seen just once. The CDR3 runs to 17 residues. The V gene's germline CDR1 is MNHNS and CDR2 SASEGT. The V and J ends lost 2 bases and 2 bases, in that order; junction bases with no gene match: 10. The source material was PBMCs. The rearrangement links TRBV6-1 to TRBJ2-5; 8 nucleotides match TRBD2. The clonotype originates from a woman in her thirties or forties in good health and CMV-seronegative. The CDR3 region has the DNA TGTGCCAGCAGTGAATCAATCGGGACTAGACAACAAGAGACCCAGTACTTC. Residues: CASSESIGTRQQETQYF.